Listed below are T cell receptor beta chains from one sample, sequenced in a study of CD8+ T cells in alopecia areata. Sequenced by immunoSEQ multiplex PCR; TCRdb stores in-frame clones only, minus some. There are approximately 110,000 clones in the sample; roughly 50% occur only once, and about 12% lies in the top ten. The sequenced sample was CD8+ T cells sorted from blood, obtained at week 24, from a patient treated with tofacitinib. The receptors originated from a human donor with alopecia areata. The conserved cysteine and the conserved F or W are not part of the CDR3 here. Fields, in order: J gene, V gene, CDR3 protein.

TRBJ1-2,TRBV29-1,SADGPEGGYT
TRBJ1-5,TRBV7-9,ASSQGPPRNQPQH
TRBJ1-1,TRBV5-1,ASSWSRWAYTEAF
TRBJ2-4,TRBV25-1,ASSEGGYIQY
TRBJ2-5,TRBV13,ASSSPGQTIQETQY
TRBJ2-1,TRBV13,ASSVDRREQF
TRBJ2-1,TRBV29-1,SVVGLAATNEQF
TRBJ2-1,TRBV4-3,ASSRLLAGVEQF
TRBJ1-1,TRBV7-9,ASTNRNTEAF
TRBJ2-2,TRBV5-1,ASSLRRGVLSGNTGELF
TRBJ1-1,TRBV13,ASSWGGLQGRNTEAF
TRBJ2-7,TRBV7-3,ASSLFGGYEQY
TRBJ1-6,TRBV13,ASSLRRDTNSPLH
TRBJ2-3,TRBV29-1,SVVLAGADTDTQY
TRBJ2-5,TRBV6-6,ASSYSAAEETQY
TRBJ2-3,TRBV7-9,ASSFGEGQTDTQY
TRBJ1-2,TRBV13,ASSLSENYGYT
TRBJ1-1,TRBV6-5,ASSYSAAMNTEAF
TRBJ2-7,TRBV29-1,SVGGRGAYEQY
TRBJ2-1,TRBV7-9,ASSHVGQASVDEQF
TRBJ2-2,TRBV4-1,ASSQDGLAGGIGELF
TRBJ2-1,TRBV5-4,ASSSPGQGYNEQF
TRBJ2-7,TRBV18,ASSPRQGARDEQY
TRBJ2-7,TRBV25-1,ASSDTSYEQY
TRBJ2-3,TRBV2,ATSGQFEDTQY
TRBJ1-4,TRBV27,ASRGQGVLELF
TRBJ1-1,TRBV13,ASSLDVNTEAF
TRBJ2-3,TRBV11-2,ASLQGYTQY
TRBJ2-1,TRBV6-5,ASSSGTRGLNEQF
TRBJ2-5,TRBV10-3,AIGEGGETQY
TRBJ1-2,TRBV27,ASSLSDRAHGYT
TRBJ2-7,TRBV29-1,SVETRLDYEQY
TRBJ2-5,TRBV2,ASSESSGGAVQQTQY
TRBJ2-1,TRBV5-1,ASSLEGASNEQF
TRBJ2-2,TRBV29-1,SVYPGQGRNTGELF
TRBJ2-2,TRBV10-3,AISEFIQGNTGELF